The T cell receptor beta chain under discussion was sequenced for a study of regulatory T cells in long-lasting Graves disease. This clonotype was observed a handful of times. With iRepertoire HTBI primers and Arm-PCR of CDR3 regions, TCR beta libraries were built. TCRdb called the multiplex PCR reads again in MiXCR, with one record for every CDR3 protein. In the table there are a few hundred thousand distinct CDR3 sequences, around a quarter of which are singletons. Germline CDR1 is SQVTM and CDR2 is ANQGSEA. This CDR3 contains 14 residues. Unmatched junction bases numbered 3, after V lost 4 bases and J lost 0 bases. Described time point: persistent/refractory GD, antithyroid drugs over 5 years with positive TRAb. PBMC RNA was the source of the TCR library. An endocrinology department in Xi'an, China, supplied the patients.

Sequencing used peripheral blood mononuclear cells (PBMCs), obtained when the disease was refractory, from a patient treated with antithyroid drugs. This receptor was obtained from a female donor with Graves disease. The rearrangement links TRBV29-1 to TRBJ1-5; 7 bases fit TRBD1. Here the CDR3 reads CSVGGQNSNQPQHF. The CDR3 DNA reads as TGCAGCGTTGGGGGACAGAATAGCAATCAGCCCCAGCATTTT.